These 23 T cell receptor beta chains came from one sample sequenced in a study of T cells in Graves' hyperthyroidism and ophthalmopathy. TCR beta CDR3 region amplification was performed from RNA transcripts. Researchers ran a first-round RT-PCR on the TCR CDR3 using the HTBI primer set. Using its own MiXCR run on the multiplex PCR reads, TCRdb lists one record per CDR3 protein. The sample has about 270,000 distinct CDR3 sequences, about 24% seen once. Sequencing was performed on blood. The receptors derive from a woman between 40 and 55 years old with Graves' ophthalmopathy.

This clonotype was seen many times. The junction shows a germline mismatch at one end, possibly a read error. The chain has TRBV3-1 and TRBJ2-7, with TRBD1 as a possible D gene (6 bases). In germline, CDR1 is LGHDT, CDR2 YNNKEL (reference sequence). The CDR3 loop spans 16 amino acids. CDR3 DNA sequence: TGTGCCAGCAGCCAGAGACCGGGACACGGCTTGTACGAGCAATACTTC. Protein: CASSQRPGHGLYEQYF.

This clonotype was seen repeatedly, ten times or more. This CDR3 reads CASSFSGNREAFF. CDR3 coding DNA: TGTGCCAGCAGCTTTTCGGGGAATCGAGAAGCTTTCTTT. This rearrangement joins TRBV7-8 to TRBJ1-1, with D uncertain. The CDR3 spans 13 residues. V was trimmed by 3 bases and J by 8 bases, leaving 13 bases between them. Germline CDR1 is SGHVS and CDR2 is FQNEAQ.

J is TRBJ1-5 and V is TRBV28; possibly TRBD1 for D (6 bases). CDR3 length equals 16 residues. Trimming pared 1 base from V and 0 bases from J, leaving 10 bases between. Germline values: CDR1 MDHEN, CDR2 SYDVKM. Here the CDR3 reads CASSLFGGYSNQPQHF. For the CDR3, the DNA is TGTGCCAGCAGTTTATTTGGGGGCTATAGCAATCAGCCCCAGCATTTT.

This clonotype was seen a single time. The chain employs TRBV12-3 or TRBV12-4 and TRBJ1-2, with TRBD1 as a possible D gene (6 bases). V dropped 4 bases and J dropped 5 bases, with 11 bases sitting between them. The CDR3 runs to 13 residues. The DNA for the CDR3 is TGTGCCAGCAGTTCAGGGGCGGGATATGGCTACACCTTC. Protein sequence: CASSSGAGYGYTF.

At least ten counts were recorded for this clonotype. This rearrangement joins TRBV5-1 to TRBJ2-1, with 9 positions matching TRBD2. After removal of 4 bases from V and 4 bases from J, the junction contained 6 bases not matched to a gene. The CDR3 runs to 15 residues. Germline V gene sequence: CDR1 SGHRS, CDR2 YFSETQ. Here the CDR3 DNA reads TGCGCCAGCAGCGCGGGACTAGCAGGATACAATGAGCAGTTCTTC. Translation: CASSAGLAGYNEQFF. The full variable domain, with the rest looked up from reference TRBV5-1 and TRBJ2-1, is KAGVTQTPRYLIKTRGQQVTLSCSPISGHRSVSWYQQTPGQGLQFLFEYFSETQRNKGNFPGRFSGRQFSNSRSEMNVSTLELGDSALYLCASSAGLAGYNEQFFGPGTRLTVL.

The rearrangement links TRBV11-2 to TRBJ1-5; D remains unclear. This CDR3 comprises 13 residues. The ends were cut back, 4 bases at V and 5 bases at J, with 9 bases in the middle. Germline V gene data show CDR1 as SGHAT and CDR2 as FQNNGV. The CDR3 region is CASSSTRDQPQHF. The CDR3 DNA follows: TGTGCCAGCAGCTCCACTCGAGATCAGCCCCAGCATTTT.

This clonotype was detected ten times or more. This chain links TRBV28 with TRBJ2-7; 8 positions match TRBD1. Germline CDR1 MDHEN, CDR2 SYDVKM. The V gene end was trimmed by 5 bases and the J gene end by 4 bases; junction bases not matched to a gene: 10. CDR3 length: 15 residues. The CDR3 bases are TGTGCCAGCAGTCAGGACCGGGACAGGTTATACGAGCAGTACTTC. Translated, it gives CASSQDRDRLYEQYF. The full variable domain, rest sourced from reference TRBV28 and TRBJ2-7, is DVKVTQSSRYLVKRTGEKVFLECVQDMDHENMFWYRQDPGLGLRLIYFSYDVKMKEKGDIPEGYSVSREKKERFSLILESASTNQTSMYLCASSQDRDRLYEQYFGPGTRLTVT.

This clonotype came up once. The V gene is TRBV6-1, the J gene TRBJ2-7; a possible D gene is TRBD1 (6 bases). CDR1 is MNHNS and CDR2 is SASEGT in the germline V gene. Trimming removed 7 bases at V and 0 bases at J, with 19 bases between. This CDR3 spans 16 amino acids. The CDR3 here is CASTPNRDSFSYEQYF. The DNA of the CDR3 is TGTGCCAGCACCCCAAACAGGGATTCCTTCTCCTACGAGCAGTACTTC.

V and J are TRBV11-2 and TRBJ2-7; TRBD1 aligns across 11 bases. In germline, CDR1 is SGHAT, CDR2 FQNNGV. The CDR3 totals 14 residues. V was clipped by 6 bases and J by 6 bases; unmatched bases: 7. CDR3 loop: CASSPTGTGGEQYF. The CDR3 nucleotides read TGTGCCAGCAGTCCAACCGGGACAGGGGGCGAGCAGTACTTC.

This clonotype showed up many times. This chain connects TRBV2 to TRBJ2-5; 10 bases align to TRBD1. This CDR3 has 14 residues. After removal of 5 bases from V and 2 bases from J, the junction contained 2 bases not matched to a gene. The germline CDR1 and CDR2 sequences are SNHLY and FYNNEI. The CDR3 DNA sequence: TGTGCCAGCAGTAGACAGGGGGCGCAAGAGACCCAGTACTTC. The encoded protein is CASSRQGAQETQYF.

This clonotype was detected once. The rearrangement links TRBV19 to TRBJ2-2, with D hard to call. The germline V and J ends were trimmed by 6 bases and 4 bases, with 9 bases remaining between them. Germline-derived CDR1 and CDR2 are LNHDA and SQIVND (reference sequence). The CDR3 runs to 13 residues. In DNA form, the CDR3 reads TGTGCCAGTAGGCCCACGGGCACCGGGGAGCTGTTTTTT. Its protein is CASRPTGTGELFF.

Many counts were recorded for this clonotype. The V and J genes are TRBV30 and TRBJ2-7; 11 positions agree with TRBD2. V trimming: 0 bases; J trimming: 7 bases; junction bases outside the gene matches: 14. The V gene's germline CDR1 is GTSNPN and CDR2 SVGIG (reference sequence). The CDR3 extends over 17 amino acids. The CDR3 DNA sequence: TGTGCCTGGAGTGTACCCCTGAGGGTAGCGGGAGGGGATGAGCAGTACTTC. It specifies CAWSVPLRVAGGDEQYF.

In its sample, this clonotype was seen many times. The chain joins TRBV27 to TRBJ2-1; D could derive from TRBD1 or TRBD2 (7 bases each). CDR1 and CDR2 (germline): MNHEY, SMNVEV (reference sequence). CDR3 length: 16 amino acids. Trimming cost V 6 bases and J 1 base, with 16 bases left between them. The CDR3 is CASRPAGGGSYNEQFF. The CDR3 DNA sequence: TGTGCCAGCAGACCTGCAGGGGGGGGGTCCTACAATGAGCAGTTCTTC.

There are many counts of this clonotype. The chain recombines TRBV18 with TRBJ2-7; D might be TRBD1 (6 bases). The CDR3 totals 13 residues. The germline gives CDR1 KGHSH, CDR2 LQKENI. Trimming took 2 bases from V and 6 from J, leaving 11 bases between them. CDR3 region: CASSPSRGGEQYF. The CDR3, as DNA: TGTGCCAGCTCACCATCCAGGGGTGGCGAGCAGTACTTC.

The genes are TRBV3-1 and TRBJ1-1, with a tentative D call TRBD1 (5 bases). With 0 bases removed from V and 3 bases from J, the gap between germline ends came to 17 bases. This CDR3 has 17 amino acids. Germline values: CDR1 LGHDT, CDR2 YNNKEL (reference sequence). This CDR3 reads CASSQDSHPGFDTEAFF. DNA for the CDR3: TGTGCCAGCAGCCAAGATTCCCACCCAGGGTTTGACACTGAAGCTTTCTTT.

This clonotype was observed at least ten times. The rearrangement links TRBV12-3 or TRBV12-4 to TRBJ2-2; no firm D call. This CDR3 has 12 residues. The V and J ends lost 6 bases and 7 bases respectively, with 9 bases between them. The CDR3 reads CASSRTGGELFF. CDR3 DNA sequence: TGTGCCAGCAGCCGTACGGGCGGGGAGCTGTTTTTT.

The J gene is TRBJ2-7, the V gene TRBV15, with unresolved D. The CDR3 extends over 14 amino acids. V lost 0 bases, J lost 6 bases, and 12 bases lay in between. Germline V gives CDR1 LNHNV, CDR2 YYDKDF (reference sequence). The CDR3 region is CATSRDQVTGEQYF. The DNA of the CDR3 is TGTGCCACCAGCAGAGATCAGGTTACCGGCGAGCAGTACTTC.

There are many counts of this clonotype. The chain has TRBV20-1 and TRBJ2-4; no definite D call. The CDR3 loop spans 14 amino acids. Looked up from germline, CDR1 is DFQATT and CDR2 is SNEGSKA (reference sequence). V gave up 2 bases and J gave up 5 bases, with 13 bases separating them. CDR3: CSARSLGLQNIQYF. CDR3 sequence (DNA): TGCAGTGCTAGATCCTTAGGGCTCCAAAACATTCAGTACTTC.

V usage is TRBV9 and J usage is TRBJ2-5; 9 nucleotides align to TRBD1. In germline, CDR1 is SGDLS, CDR2 YYNGEE. The CDR3 runs 15 residues. V lost 0 bases to trimming and J lost 4 bases; unmatched junction nucleotides: 4. Here the CDR3 DNA reads TGTGCCAGCAGCGTAGGACCGGGACAGGGAGAGACCCAGTACTTC. As protein: CASSVGPGQGETQYF.

This chain joins TRBV5-1 and TRBJ2-5; 7 bases match TRBD2. V dropped 1 base and J dropped 5; count of bases not matched to a gene: 2. Germline lookup yields CDR1 SGHRS and CDR2 YFSETQ. CDR3 length: 13 amino acids. CDR3 nucleotide sequence: TGCGCCAGCAGCTTGAACGGGGGGGAGACCCAGTACTTC. Translated: CASSLNGGETQYF.

The chain is built from TRBV20-1 and TRBJ2-7; possible D gene TRBD1, 5 bases. Trimming removed 5 bases from V and 0 bases from J, with 11 bases in between. CDR3 length: 13 residues. CDR1 and CDR2 (germline): DFQATT, SNEGSKA (reference sequence). CDR3 protein: CSAEGVPSYEQYF. The CDR3 DNA follows: TGCAGTGCTGAAGGGGTTCCCTCCTACGAGCAGTACTTC.

In DNA form, the CDR3 reads TGTGCCAGCAGCCAAGAAGGGGGTAACTATGGCTACACCTTC. Residues: CASSQEGGNYGYTF. This chain connects TRBV4-2 to TRBJ1-2; maybe TRBD1 (6 bases). V gave up 0 bases and J gave up 1 base, with 6 bases separating them. Germline-derived CDR1 and CDR2 are LGHNA and YNFKEQ. The CDR3 totals 14 residues.

This clonotype was counted ten times or more. V gene TRBV11-2 combines with J gene TRBJ1-1, with 9 bases fitting TRBD1. Trimming took 5 bases from V and 3 from J; bases not matched to a gene: 4. Germline V lookup: CDR1 SGHAT, CDR2 FQNNGV. The CDR3 runs to 14 residues. The CDR3 DNA reads as TGTGCCAGCAGCCGGGACAGGGTGGACACTGAAGCTTTCTTT. This encodes CASSRDRVDTEAFF. The variable domain in full, with the rest retrieved from reference TRBV11-2 and TRBJ1-1, is EAGVAQSPRYKIIEKRQSVAFWCNPISGHATLYWYQQILGQGPKLLIQFQNNGVVDDSQLPKDRFSAERLKGVDSTLKIQPAKLEDSAVYLCASSRDRVDTEAFFGQGTRLTVV.